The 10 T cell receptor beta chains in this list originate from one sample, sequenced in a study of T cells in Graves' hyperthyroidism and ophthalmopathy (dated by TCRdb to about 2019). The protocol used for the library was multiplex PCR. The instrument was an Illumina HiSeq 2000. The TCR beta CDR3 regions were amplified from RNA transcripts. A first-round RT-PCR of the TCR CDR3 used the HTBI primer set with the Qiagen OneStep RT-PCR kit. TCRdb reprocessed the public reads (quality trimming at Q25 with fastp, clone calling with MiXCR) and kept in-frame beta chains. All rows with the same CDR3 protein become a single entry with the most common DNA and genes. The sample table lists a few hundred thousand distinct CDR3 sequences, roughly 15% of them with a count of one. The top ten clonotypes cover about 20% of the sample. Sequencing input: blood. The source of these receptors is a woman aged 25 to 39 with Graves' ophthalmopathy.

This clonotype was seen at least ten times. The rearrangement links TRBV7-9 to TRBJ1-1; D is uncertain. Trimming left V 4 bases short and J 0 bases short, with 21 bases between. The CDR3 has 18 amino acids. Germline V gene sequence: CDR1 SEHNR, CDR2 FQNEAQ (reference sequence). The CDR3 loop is CASSSFLLGQSMNTEAFF. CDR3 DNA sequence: TGTGCCAGCAGCTCGTTTTTGCTCGGGCAAAGCATGAACACTGAAGCTTTCTTT.

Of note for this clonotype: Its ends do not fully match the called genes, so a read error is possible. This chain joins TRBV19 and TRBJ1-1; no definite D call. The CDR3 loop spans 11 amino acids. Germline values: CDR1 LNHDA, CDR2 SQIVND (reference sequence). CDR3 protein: CASMHVSEALF. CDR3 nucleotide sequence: TGTGCCAGTATGCACGTCTCTGAAGCTCTCTTT.

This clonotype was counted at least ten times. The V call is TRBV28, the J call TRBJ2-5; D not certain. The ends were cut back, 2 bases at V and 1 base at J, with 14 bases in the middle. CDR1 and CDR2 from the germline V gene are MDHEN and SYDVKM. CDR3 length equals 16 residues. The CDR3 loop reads CASSLRGPRTQETQYF. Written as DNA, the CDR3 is TGTGCCAGCAGTTTACGTGGTCCCAGGACCCAAGAGACCCAGTACTTC.

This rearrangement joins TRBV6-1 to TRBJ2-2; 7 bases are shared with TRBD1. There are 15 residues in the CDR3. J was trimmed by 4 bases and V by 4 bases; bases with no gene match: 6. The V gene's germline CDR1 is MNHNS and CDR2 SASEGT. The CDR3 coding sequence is TGTGCCAGCAGTGTGACACAGGGGCCCACCGGGGAGCTGTTTTTT. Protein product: CASSVTQGPTGELFF.

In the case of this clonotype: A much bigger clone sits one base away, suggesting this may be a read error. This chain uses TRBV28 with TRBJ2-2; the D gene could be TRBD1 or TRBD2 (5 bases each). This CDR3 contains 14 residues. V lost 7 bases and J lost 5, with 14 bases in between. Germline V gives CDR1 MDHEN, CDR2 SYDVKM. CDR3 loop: CASTRQRATGELFF. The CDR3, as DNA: TGTGCCAGCACCAGACAGAGGGCGACCGGGGAGCTGTTTTTT.

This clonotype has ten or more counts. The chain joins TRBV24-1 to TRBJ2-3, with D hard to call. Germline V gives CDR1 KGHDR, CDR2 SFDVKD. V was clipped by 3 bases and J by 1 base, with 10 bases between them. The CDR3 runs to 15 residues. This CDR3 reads CATSDTWPRTDTQYF. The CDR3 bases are TGTGCCACCAGTGATACCTGGCCGCGCACAGATACGCAGTATTTT.

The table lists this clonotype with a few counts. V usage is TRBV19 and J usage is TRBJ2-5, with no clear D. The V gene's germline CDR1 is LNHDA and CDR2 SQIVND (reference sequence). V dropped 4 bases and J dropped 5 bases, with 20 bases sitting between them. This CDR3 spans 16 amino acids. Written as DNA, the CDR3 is TGTGCCAGTAGTAGGGTAGCAGAGAGGCCTGGGGAGACCCAGTACTTC. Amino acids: CASSRVAERPGETQYF.

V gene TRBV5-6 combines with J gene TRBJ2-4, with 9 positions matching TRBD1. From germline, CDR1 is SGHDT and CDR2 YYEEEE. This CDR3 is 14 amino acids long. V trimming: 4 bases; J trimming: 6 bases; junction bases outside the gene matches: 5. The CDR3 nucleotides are TGTGCCAGCAGCGTCGGACAGGGGATAAACATTCAGTACTTC. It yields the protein CASSVGQGINIQYF.

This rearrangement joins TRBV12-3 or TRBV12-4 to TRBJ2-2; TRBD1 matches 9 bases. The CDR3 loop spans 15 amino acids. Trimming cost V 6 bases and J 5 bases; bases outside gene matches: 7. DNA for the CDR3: TGTGCCAGCAGACAGGGACAGGGCTTTACCGGGGAGCTGTTTTTT. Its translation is CASRQGQGFTGELFF.

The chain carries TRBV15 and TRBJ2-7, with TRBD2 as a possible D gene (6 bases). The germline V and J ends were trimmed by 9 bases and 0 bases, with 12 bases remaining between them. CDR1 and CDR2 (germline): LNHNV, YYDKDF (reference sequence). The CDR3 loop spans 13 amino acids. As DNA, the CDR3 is TGTGCCACTCGGGGACTCCACTCCTACGAGCAGTACTTC. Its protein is CATRGLHSYEQYF. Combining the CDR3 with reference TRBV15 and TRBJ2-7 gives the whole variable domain DAMVIQNPRYQVTQFGKPVTLSCSQTLNHNVMYWYQQKSSQAPKLLFHYYDKDFNNEADTPDNFQSRRPNTSFCFLDIRSPGLGDTAMYLCATRGLHSYEQYFGPGTRLTVT.